This TCR beta chain was sequenced in a study of cytomegalovirus exposure and HLA in healthy donors. Researchers ran the PCR with 60 Vbeta and 13 Jbeta primers. The protocol was immunoSEQ multiplex PCR, while the TCRdb copy is restricted to in-frame clones and leaves out a portion. This sample has 110,000 to 150,000 clones, with approximately 77% found just once. Germline values: CDR1 LNHDA, CDR2 SQIVND (reference sequence). The junction had 10 bases not matched to a gene; V was cut back by 6 bases and J by 9 bases. The CDR3 is 14 amino acids. The sequencing sample was made of PBMCs. The sequence was collected from a woman in her fifties or sixties in good health and CMV-seronegative. The rearrangement links TRBV19 to TRBJ2-1; 8 nucleotides match TRBD1. Here the CDR3 DNA reads TGTGCCAGTAGGACGGACAGGGCGACAGGTGAGCAGTTCTTC. The encoded protein is CASRTDRATGEQFF.